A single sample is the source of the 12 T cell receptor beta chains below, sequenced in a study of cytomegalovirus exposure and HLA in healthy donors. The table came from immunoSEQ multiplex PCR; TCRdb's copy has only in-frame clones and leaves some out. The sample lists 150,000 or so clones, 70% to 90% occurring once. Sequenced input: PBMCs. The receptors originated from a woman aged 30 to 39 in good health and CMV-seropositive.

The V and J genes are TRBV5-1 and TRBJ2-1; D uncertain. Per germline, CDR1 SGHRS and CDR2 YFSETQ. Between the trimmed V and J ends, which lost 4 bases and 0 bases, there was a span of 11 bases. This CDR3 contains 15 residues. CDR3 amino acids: CASSGRVSSYNEQFF. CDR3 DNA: TGCGCCAGCAGCGGGCGAGTTAGCTCCTACAATGAGCAGTTCTTC.

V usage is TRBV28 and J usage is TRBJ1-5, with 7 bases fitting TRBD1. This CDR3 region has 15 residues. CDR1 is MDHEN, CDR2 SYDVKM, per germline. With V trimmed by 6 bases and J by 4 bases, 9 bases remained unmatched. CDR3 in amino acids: CASSTIGTANQPQHF. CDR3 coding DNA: TGTGCCAGCAGCACTATTGGGACAGCAAATCAGCCCCAGCATTTT.

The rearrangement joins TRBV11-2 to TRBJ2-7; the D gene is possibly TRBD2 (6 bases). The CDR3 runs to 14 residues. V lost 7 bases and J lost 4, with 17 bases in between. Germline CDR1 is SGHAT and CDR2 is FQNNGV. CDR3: CASNKLSGRYEQYF. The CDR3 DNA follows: TGTGCCAGCAACAAACTATCGGGGAGGTACGAGCAGTACTTC.

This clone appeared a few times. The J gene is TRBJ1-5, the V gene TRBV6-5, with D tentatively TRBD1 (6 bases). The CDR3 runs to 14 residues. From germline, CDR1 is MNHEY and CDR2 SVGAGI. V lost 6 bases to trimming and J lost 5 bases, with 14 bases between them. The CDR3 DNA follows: TGTGCCAGCAGCAAACAGGGCCGGGATCAGCCCCAGCATTTT. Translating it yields CASSKQGRDQPQHF.

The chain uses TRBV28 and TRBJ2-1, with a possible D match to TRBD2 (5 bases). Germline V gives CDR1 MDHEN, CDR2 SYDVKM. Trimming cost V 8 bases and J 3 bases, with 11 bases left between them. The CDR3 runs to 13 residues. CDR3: CASSGDFYNEQFF. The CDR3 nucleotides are TGTGCCAGCTCCGGGGATTTCTACAATGAGCAGTTCTTC.

In DNA, the CDR3 is TGTGCCAGCAGCACAAACAGGGTGGACACCGGGGAGCTGTTTTTT. Translating it yields CASSTNRVDTGELFF. V and J are TRBV21-1 and TRBJ2-2; the D call TRBD1 from the table was never checked on the DNA. TRBV21-1 corresponds to a pseudogene. This CDR3 has 15 amino acids.

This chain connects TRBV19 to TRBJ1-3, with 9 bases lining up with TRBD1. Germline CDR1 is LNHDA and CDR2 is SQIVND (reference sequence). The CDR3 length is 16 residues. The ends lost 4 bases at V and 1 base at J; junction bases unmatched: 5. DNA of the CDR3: TGTGCCAGTAGTACCCGGGACAGGGTGTCTGGAAACACCATATATTTT. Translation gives CASSTRDRVSGNTIYF.

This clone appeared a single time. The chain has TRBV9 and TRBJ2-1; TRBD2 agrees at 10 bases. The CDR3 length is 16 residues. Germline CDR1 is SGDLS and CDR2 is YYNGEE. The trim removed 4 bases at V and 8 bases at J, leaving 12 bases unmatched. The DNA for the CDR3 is TGTGCCAGCAGCAAAGCCCCTAGCGGGAGTTGGGATGAGCAGTTCTTC. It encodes CASSKAPSGSWDEQFF.

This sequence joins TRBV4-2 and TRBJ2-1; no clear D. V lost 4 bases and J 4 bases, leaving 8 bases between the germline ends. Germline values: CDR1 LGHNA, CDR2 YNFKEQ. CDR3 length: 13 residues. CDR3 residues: CASSPEQYNEQFF. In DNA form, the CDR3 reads TGTGCCAGCAGCCCGGAGCAATACAATGAGCAGTTCTTC.

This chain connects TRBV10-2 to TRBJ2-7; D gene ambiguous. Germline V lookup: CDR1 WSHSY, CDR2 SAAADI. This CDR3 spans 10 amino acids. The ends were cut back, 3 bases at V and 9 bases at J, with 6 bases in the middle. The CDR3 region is CASSDLRQYF. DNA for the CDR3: TGCGCCAGCAGTGACCTTAGGCAGTACTTC.

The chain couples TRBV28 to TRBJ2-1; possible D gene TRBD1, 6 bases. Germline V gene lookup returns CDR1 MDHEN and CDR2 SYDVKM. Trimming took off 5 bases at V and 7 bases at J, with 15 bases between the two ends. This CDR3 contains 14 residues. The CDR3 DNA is TGTGCCAGCAGTACTCTACAGGGATGGAATGAGCAGTTCTTC. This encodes CASSTLQGWNEQFF. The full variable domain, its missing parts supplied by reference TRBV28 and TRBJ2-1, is DVKVTQSSRYLVKRTGEKVFLECVQDMDHENMFWYRQDPGLGLRLIYFSYDVKMKEKGDIPEGYSVSREKKERFSLILESASTNQTSMYLCASSTLQGWNEQFFGPGTRLTVL.

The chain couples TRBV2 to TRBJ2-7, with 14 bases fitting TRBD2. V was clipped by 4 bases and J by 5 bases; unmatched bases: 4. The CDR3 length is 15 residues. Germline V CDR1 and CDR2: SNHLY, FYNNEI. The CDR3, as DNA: TGTGCCAGCAGTGTAGGGACTAGCGGGAGTAACGAGCAGTACTTC. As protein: CASSVGTSGSNEQYF.